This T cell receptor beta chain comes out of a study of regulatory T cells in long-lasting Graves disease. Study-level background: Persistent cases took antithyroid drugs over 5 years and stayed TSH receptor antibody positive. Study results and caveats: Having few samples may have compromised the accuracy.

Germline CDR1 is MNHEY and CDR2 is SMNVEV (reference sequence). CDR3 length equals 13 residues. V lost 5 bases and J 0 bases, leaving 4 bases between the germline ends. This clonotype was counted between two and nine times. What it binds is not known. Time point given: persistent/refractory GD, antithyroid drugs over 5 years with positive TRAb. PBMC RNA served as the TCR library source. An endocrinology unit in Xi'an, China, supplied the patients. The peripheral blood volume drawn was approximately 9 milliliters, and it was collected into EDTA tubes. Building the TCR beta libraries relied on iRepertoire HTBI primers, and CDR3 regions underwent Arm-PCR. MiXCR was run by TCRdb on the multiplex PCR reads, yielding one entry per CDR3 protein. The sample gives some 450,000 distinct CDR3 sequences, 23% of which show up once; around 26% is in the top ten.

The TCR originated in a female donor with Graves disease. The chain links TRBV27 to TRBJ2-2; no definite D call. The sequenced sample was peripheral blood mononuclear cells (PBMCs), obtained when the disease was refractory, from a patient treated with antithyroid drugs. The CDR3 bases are TGTGCCAGCAGTACCACGAACACCGGGGAGCTGTTTTTT. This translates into CASSTTNTGELFF.